This record concerns one TCR beta chain sequence. CDR3 length equals 15 residues. The junction had 5 bases not matched to a gene; V was cut back by 5 bases and J by 7 bases. Germline V lookup: CDR1 MDHEN, CDR2 SYDVKM. This record comes from a study of blood T cell repertoires in COVID-19. Study-level information: Samples taken during acute and convalescent COVID-19 were collected in the United States, Italy and Spain.

Per the authors' pipeline: Reference gene primers were amplified, and this amplification served to estimate nucleated cell counts. Sequencing was performed with immunoSEQ multiplex PCR; in TCRdb, only in-frame clones are kept and a portion is missing. V, J and clone size are those of that table, while D and trimming were read from the DNA. The sample has about 200,000 clones; 75% to 95% are singletons. Sequencing was done on a sample of peripheral blood. The genes are TRBV28 and TRBJ2-2, with 12 bases that match TRBD1. This TCR was sampled from a man aged 50 to 59 with acute or convalescent COVID-19. In DNA form, the CDR3 reads TGTGCCAGCAGTGACCGGGACAGGGGGCACGGGGAGCTGTTTTTT. Amino acids: CASSDRDRGHGELFF.